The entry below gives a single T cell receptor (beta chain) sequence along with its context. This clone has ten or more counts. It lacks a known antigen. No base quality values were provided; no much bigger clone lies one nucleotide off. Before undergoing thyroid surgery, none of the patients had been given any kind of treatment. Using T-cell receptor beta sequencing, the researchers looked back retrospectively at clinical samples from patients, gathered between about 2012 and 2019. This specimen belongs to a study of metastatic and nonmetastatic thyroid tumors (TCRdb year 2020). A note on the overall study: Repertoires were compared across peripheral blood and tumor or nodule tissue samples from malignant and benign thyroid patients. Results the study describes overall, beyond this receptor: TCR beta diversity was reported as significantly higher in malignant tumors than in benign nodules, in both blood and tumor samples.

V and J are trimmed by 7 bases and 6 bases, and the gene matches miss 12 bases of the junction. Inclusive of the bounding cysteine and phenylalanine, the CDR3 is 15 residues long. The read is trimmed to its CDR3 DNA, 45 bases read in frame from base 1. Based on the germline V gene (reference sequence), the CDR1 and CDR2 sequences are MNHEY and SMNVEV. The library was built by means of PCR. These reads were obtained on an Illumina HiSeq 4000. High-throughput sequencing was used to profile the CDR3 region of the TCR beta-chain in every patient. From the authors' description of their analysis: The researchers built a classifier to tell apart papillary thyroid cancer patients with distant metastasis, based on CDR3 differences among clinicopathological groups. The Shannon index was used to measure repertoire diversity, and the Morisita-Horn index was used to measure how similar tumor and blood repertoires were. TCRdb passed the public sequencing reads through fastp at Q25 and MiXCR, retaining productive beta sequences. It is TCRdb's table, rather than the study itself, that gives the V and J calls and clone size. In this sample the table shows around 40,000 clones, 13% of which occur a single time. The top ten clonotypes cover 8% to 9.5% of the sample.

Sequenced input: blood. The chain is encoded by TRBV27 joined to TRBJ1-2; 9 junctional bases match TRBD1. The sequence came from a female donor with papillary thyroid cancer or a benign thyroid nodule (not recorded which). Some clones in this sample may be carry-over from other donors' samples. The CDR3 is CASTTLLGTGHGYTF. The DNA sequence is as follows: TGTGCCAGCACCACCCTCCTCGGGACAGGGCATGGCTACACCTTC.